Below are 28 T cell receptor beta chains sequenced from a single sample in a study of blood T cell repertoires in COVID-19. Only in-frame clones appear in the TCRdb table, and some are missing; sequencing was by immunoSEQ multiplex PCR. Of 150,000 to 190,000 clones listed, about 86% were seen once; the top ten hold more than 5.5%. Sequenced sample: PBMCs or T cells enriched from blood (not recorded which). The receptors shown here come from a man aged 45-65 years who had recovered from COVID-19.

CDR3 protein: CASSHRQRGAYNEQFF. The CDR3 DNA sequence: TGTGCCAGCAGCCATAGGCAGCGGGGAGCCTACAATGAGCAGTTCTTC. The rearrangement links TRBV3-1 (or the pseudogene TRBV3-2) to TRBJ2-1; 7 bases are shared with TRBD2. V shed 3 bases, J shed 2 bases, and the junction held 7 bases outside the gene matches. Germline V CDR1 and CDR2: LGHDT, YNNKEL (reference sequence). The CDR3 loop spans 16 amino acids.

V is TRBV7-3 and J is TRBJ2-1; D is unresolved. In germline, CDR1 is SGHTA, CDR2 FQGTGA. The V end lost 4 bases, the J end lost 4 bases, and 8 bases lay between the germline ends. CDR3 length equals 13 residues. CDR3 DNA: TGTGCCAGCAGCTCCGACGGGTACAATGAGCAGTTCTTC. Amino acid sequence: CASSSDGYNEQFF.

This clone was detected once. The chain is built from TRBV27 and TRBJ2-7, with a weak D call TRBD2 (5 bases). Germline V gene sequence: CDR1 MNHEY, CDR2 SMNVEV (reference sequence). The CDR3 runs to 13 residues. The V end was cut by 1 base, the J end by 3 bases, with 7 bases between. The CDR3 protein is CASSLYGSYEQYF. The CDR3 nucleotides are TGTGCCAGCAGTTTATATGGGAGCTACGAGCAGTACTTC.

This chain uses TRBV2 with TRBJ2-7; 8 bases agree with TRBD1. The CDR3 extends over 14 amino acids. Trimming cost V 4 bases and J 5 bases; bases outside gene matches: 7. From germline, CDR1 is SNHLY and CDR2 FYNNEI. CDR3 DNA sequence: TGTGCCAGCAGTGTGCGTCAGGGGGCGAACGAGCAGTACTTC. Its protein product is CASSVRQGANEQYF.

The V and J genes are TRBV7-8 and TRBJ1-2; TRBD1 is a possible D gene (5 bases). CDR1 SGHVS and CDR2 FQNEAQ come from the germline V gene. Between the trimmed V and J ends, which lost 1 base and 6 bases, there was a span of 15 bases. The CDR3 is made up of 15 amino acids. The CDR3 nucleotides are TGTGCCAGCAGCTTAGGATTCCCAGGGCTCAATGGCTACACCTTC. Protein product: CASSLGFPGLNGYTF.

The rearrangement joins TRBV6-2 or TRBV6-3 to TRBJ1-1; 9 positions agree with TRBD1. The CDR3 totals 16 residues. Germline assignment: CDR1 MNHEY and CDR2 SVGEGT. V trimming: 4 bases; J trimming: 4 bases; junction bases outside the gene matches: 10. The CDR3 nucleotides are TGTGCCAGCAGTTTCCCACAGGGGGCGGTTTCCACTGAAGCTTTCTTT. Translated: CASSFPQGAVSTEAFF.

The J gene is TRBJ1-1, the V gene TRBV11-2; possible D gene TRBD1, 6 bases. This CDR3 region has 16 residues. Germline CDR1 SGHAT, CDR2 FQNNGV. V was pared by 5 bases and J by 1 base, with 17 bases between. The CDR3 DNA follows: TGTGCCAGCAGCCCGATTTCCGGGACAACGAACACTGAAGCTTTCTTT. Its protein product is CASSPISGTTNTEAFF.

For the CDR3, the DNA is TGTGCCTGGTCGACAGGGCCGTTCTATGGCTACACCTTC. Protein sequence: CAWSTGPFYGYTF. The rearrangement links TRBV30 to TRBJ1-2; 7 bases match TRBD1. The CDR3 is 13 residues long. Germline CDR1 reads GTSNPN; CDR2 reads SVGIG (reference sequence). The V and J ends lost 5 bases and 4 bases, in that order; junction bases with no gene match: 7.

The V call is TRBV5-6, the J call TRBJ2-1; 8 bases fit TRBD1. This CDR3 spans 16 amino acids. V was clipped by 0 bases and J by 9 bases; unmatched bases: 11. Germline V gene sequence: CDR1 SGHDT, CDR2 YYEEEE. The DNA for the CDR3 is TGTGCCAGCAGCTTGGGAGCCTCCAGGGGGCAGGGTGAGCAGTTCTTC. It encodes CASSLGASRGQGEQFF.

The chain carries TRBV4-2 and TRBJ1-1; D not certain. Trimming left V 4 bases short and J 0 bases short, with 6 bases between. This CDR3 region has 13 residues. The germline V gene has CDR1 LGHNA and CDR2 YNFKEQ. In DNA, the CDR3 is TGTGCCAGCAGCCCCACTATGAACACTGAAGCTTTCTTT. Its translation is CASSPTMNTEAFF.

The chain combines TRBV7-3 with TRBJ2-7; TRBD2 aligns across 13 bases. Germline V gene sequence: CDR1 SGHTA, CDR2 FQGTGA. The CDR3 totals 16 residues. Trimming cost V 6 bases and J 4 bases; bases outside gene matches: 9. In DNA, the CDR3 is TGTGCCAGCAGTCTAACTAGCGGGGGGGCCGGTTACGAGCAGTACTTC. Translating gives CASSLTSGGAGYEQYF.

The chain recombines TRBV10-3 with TRBJ2-2, with D possibly TRBD2 on 7 matching bases. The germline V gene has CDR1 ENHRY and CDR2 SYGVKD. Trimming removed 4 bases at V and 6 bases at J, with 12 bases between. The CDR3 is made up of 14 amino acids. CDR3 sequence: CAISVGGEAGELFF. CDR3 bases: TGTGCCATCAGTGTAGGGGGGGAAGCCGGGGAGCTGTTTTTT.

CDR3 DNA sequence: TGTGCCAGCAGTGAAAGTGGCGGCAGTAGAGAGACCCAGTACTTC. It specifies CASSESGGSRETQYF. The chain uses TRBV6-1 and TRBJ2-5, with D uncertain. Germline CDR1 is MNHNS and CDR2 is SASEGT. The CDR3 runs to 15 residues. V shed 2 bases and J shed 4 bases, with 14 bases lying between them.

CDR3 DNA sequence: TGTGCCAGCAGCCCCGGGGGTGGTGAAGCTTTCTTT. It yields the protein CASSPGGGEAFF. The chain carries TRBV9 and TRBJ1-1; TRBD1 is a possible D gene (5 bases). CDR1 is SGDLS and CDR2 is YYNGEE in the germline V gene. V lost 4 bases and J 7 bases, leaving 11 bases between the germline ends. The CDR3 has 12 residues.

The J gene is TRBJ1-1, the V gene TRBV11-2; no clear D gene. The CDR3 totals 13 residues. Per germline, CDR1 SGHAT and CDR2 FQNNGV. Trimming left V 1 base short and J 1 base short, with 4 bases between. The CDR3 DNA is TGTGCCAGCAGCTTAGCCGGGAACACTGAAGCTTTCTTT. Amino acids: CASSLAGNTEAFF.

The chain combines TRBV11-3 with TRBJ2-1, with a possible D match to TRBD2 (6 bases). CDR1 and CDR2 (germline): SGHNT, YENEEA. This CDR3 contains 15 residues. V was trimmed by 6 bases and J by 5 bases, leaving 17 bases between them. CDR3: CASSSGTYLNNEQFF. The CDR3 coding sequence is TGTGCCAGCAGTTCCGGGACTTACCTGAACAATGAGCAGTTCTTC.

This chain links TRBV7-9 with TRBJ2-1; TRBD2 aligns across 9 bases. V lost 5 bases, J lost 2 bases, and 7 bases stayed unmatched. CDR1 and CDR2 (germline): SEHNR, FQNEAQ (reference sequence). This CDR3 is 16 amino acids long. The CDR3 DNA sequence: TGTGCCAGCAGCCTTCAAGCGGGGGGACCCTACAATGAGCAGTTCTTC. Amino acids: CASSLQAGGPYNEQFF.

This clone was detected once. The genes are TRBV3-1 (or the pseudogene TRBV3-2) and TRBJ2-4, with D uncertain. Germline values: CDR1 LGHDT, CDR2 YNNKEL (reference sequence). The V end lost 0 bases, the J end lost 1 base, and 10 bases lay between the germline ends. This CDR3 comprises 16 residues. The CDR3 sequence: CASSQDLAAAKNIQYF. The DNA of the CDR3 is TGTGCCAGCAGCCAAGATCTGGCGGCGGCCAAAAACATTCAGTACTTC.

This rearrangement joins TRBV10-3 to TRBJ1-2; a possible D gene is TRBD1 (6 bases). Trimming removed 6 bases at V and 2 bases at J, with 19 bases between. This CDR3 has 16 amino acids. Germline lookup yields CDR1 ENHRY and CDR2 SYGVKD. This chain's CDR3 is CAISPTGTKDNYGYTF. For the CDR3, the DNA is TGTGCCATCAGCCCCACCGGGACAAAGGACAACTATGGCTACACCTTC.

V usage is TRBV23-1 and J usage is TRBJ2-7; 7 positions agree with TRBD1. TRBV23-1 is recorded as an ORF, its role being uncertain. The V segment lost 10 bases and the J segment 6 bases; nucleotides outside the gene matches: 6. The CDR3 has 11 residues. In DNA form, the CDR3 reads TGCGCCACCCACAGGGGCTTCGAGCAGTACTTC. Translated, it gives CATHRGFEQYF.

The CDR3, as DNA: TGTGCCAGCTCACCCGGCCAGGGGAGCACTGAAGCTTTCTTT. This encodes CASSPGQGSTEAFF. The chain joins TRBV18 to TRBJ1-1, with D perhaps TRBD1 (6 bases). This CDR3 comprises 14 residues. V lost 3 bases to trimming and J lost 4 bases, with 12 bases between them. The germline V gene has CDR1 KGHSH and CDR2 LQKENI.

This clone was recorded only once. The V call is TRBV7-9, the J call TRBJ2-4; 8 positions agree with TRBD1. Germline CDR1 reads SEHNR; CDR2 reads FQNEAQ (reference sequence). The CDR3 spans 16 residues. V trimming: 3 bases; J trimming: 3 bases; junction bases outside the gene matches: 7. Here the CDR3 reads CASSFLPTGDKNIQYF. CDR3 coding DNA: TGTGCCAGCAGCTTTCTTCCGACAGGGGACAAAAACATTCAGTACTTC.

The V call is TRBV29-1, the J call TRBJ1-2; D may be TRBD1 (5 bases). V lost 3 bases, J lost 6 bases, and 8 bases lay in between. This CDR3 contains 11 residues. CDR1 SQVTM and CDR2 ANQGSEA come from the germline V gene. CDR3 in amino acids: CSVDGADGYTF. For the CDR3, the DNA is TGCAGCGTTGATGGGGCGGATGGCTACACCTTC.

This chain connects TRBV19 to TRBJ2-7; 7 bases map to TRBD1. Germline CDR1 is LNHDA and CDR2 is SQIVND (reference sequence). V lost 5 bases and J lost 2; bases outside the gene matches: 3. The CDR3 totals 13 residues. This chain's CDR3 is CASSATGTYEQYF. CDR3 DNA: TGTGCCAGTAGTGCGACAGGGACCTACGAGCAGTACTTC.

Only a few counts were recorded for this clone. The genes are TRBV2 and TRBJ1-5, with 8 bases matching TRBD1. Trimming at V came to 5 bases and at J to 4 bases, leaving 7 bases not matched to a gene. The CDR3 extends over 15 amino acids. The V gene's germline CDR1 is SNHLY and CDR2 FYNNEI. The CDR3 loop reads CASSSPDRANQPQHF. In DNA form, the CDR3 reads TGTGCCAGCAGTTCGCCGGACAGGGCAAATCAGCCCCAGCATTTT.

The chain recombines TRBV18 with TRBJ1-2; 7 bases line up with TRBD1. CDR1 is KGHSH, CDR2 LQKENI, per germline. V lost 5 bases and J lost 4; bases outside the gene matches: 4. There are 13 residues in the CDR3. The DNA for the CDR3 is TGTGCCAGCTCATCCCGGGACAGCTATGGCTACACCTTC. Its protein is CASSSRDSYGYTF.

The rearrangement joins TRBV5-6 to TRBJ1-2; 7 bases line up with TRBD1. Germline CDR1 SGHDT, CDR2 YYEEEE. V was clipped by 4 bases and J by 4 bases; unmatched bases: 4. The CDR3 loop spans 13 amino acids. The chain's CDR3 is CASSLNRGYGYTF. The DNA for the CDR3 is TGTGCCAGCAGCCTGAACAGGGGCTATGGCTACACCTTC. Variable domain in full (rest from reference TRBV5-6 and TRBJ1-2): DAGVTQSPTHLIKTRGQQVTLRCSPKSGHDTVSWYQQALGQGPQFIFQYYEEEERQRGNFPDRFSGHQFPNYSSELNVNALLLGDSALYLCASSLNRGYGYTFGSGTRLTVV.

Written as DNA, the CDR3 is TGTGCCAGCAGTCGCCTCGGGACACGAAGTGGCTACACCTTC. It encodes CASSRLGTRSGYTF. V is TRBV6-2 or TRBV6-3 and J is TRBJ1-2, with D possibly matching TRBD1 (6 bases). Trimming cost V 5 bases and J 7 bases, with 17 bases left between them. The CDR3 length is 14 residues. Germline CDR1 reads MNHEY; CDR2 reads SVGEGT.